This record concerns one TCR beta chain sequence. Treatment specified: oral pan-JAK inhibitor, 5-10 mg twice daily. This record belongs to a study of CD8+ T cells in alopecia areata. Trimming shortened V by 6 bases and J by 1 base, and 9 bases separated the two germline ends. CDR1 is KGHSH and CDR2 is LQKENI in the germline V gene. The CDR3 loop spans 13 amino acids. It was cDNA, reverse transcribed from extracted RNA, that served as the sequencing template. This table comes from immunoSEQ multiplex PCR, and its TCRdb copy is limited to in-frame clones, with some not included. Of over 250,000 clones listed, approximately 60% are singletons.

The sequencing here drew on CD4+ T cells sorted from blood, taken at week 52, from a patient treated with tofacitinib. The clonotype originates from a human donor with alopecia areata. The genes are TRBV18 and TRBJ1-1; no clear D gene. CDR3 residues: CASSPMQNTEAFF. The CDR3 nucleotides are TGTGCCAGCTCGCCAATGCAGAACACTGAAGCTTTCTTT. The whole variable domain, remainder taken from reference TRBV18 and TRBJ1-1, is NAGVMQNPRHLVRRRGQEARLRCSPMKGHSHVYWYRQLPEEGLKFMVYLQKENIIDESGMPKERFSAEFPKEGPSILRIQQVVRGDSAAYFCASSPMQNTEAFFGQGTRLTVV.